This T cell receptor beta chain is drawn from a study of blood T cell repertoires in COVID-19. About the research overall: The study drew acute and convalescent COVID-19 samples from the United States, Italy and Spain.

The CDR3 loop spans 17 amino acids. The germline gives CDR1 SGHAT, CDR2 FQNNGV. The V and J ends lost 5 bases and 0 bases, in that order; junction bases with no gene match: 10. Measured with immunoSEQ multiplex PCR; TCRdb has only the in-frame clones, and not every one. The sample holds over 150,000 clones, roughly 90% seen once. The sequenced sample consisted of peripheral blood. The chain combines TRBV11-2 with TRBJ2-3; 8 positions agree with TRBD2. This TCR derives from a man aged 45-65 years with acute or convalescent COVID-19. The CDR3 DNA reads as TGTGCCAGCAGCGCACGAATAGCGGGATCTAGCACAGATACGCAGTATTTT. Translation: CASSARIAGSSTDTQYF. Supplemented by reference TRBV11-2 and TRBJ2-3, the full variable domain reads EAGVAQSPRYKIIEKRQSVAFWCNPISGHATLYWYQQILGQGPKLLIQFQNNGVVDDSQLPKDRFSAERLKGVDSTLKIQPAKLEDSAVYLCASSARIAGSSTDTQYFGPGTRLTVL.